This entry features one T cell receptor (beta chain) sequence. This sample was taken from a study of blood T cell repertoires in COVID-19. Study as a whole: Specimens from acute and convalescent COVID-19 originated in the United States, Italy and Spain.

Germline loops: CDR1 MNHEY, CDR2 SVGAGI. This CDR3 spans 15 amino acids. V was clipped by 7 bases and J by 0 bases; unmatched bases: 6. The data were produced by immunoSEQ multiplex PCR, yet TCRdb's version contains in-frame clones alone and is incomplete. The sample contains hundreds of thousands of clones, about 90% of which appear only once. The rearrangement uses TRBV6-5 and TRBJ2-3; 8 bases fit TRBD1. The sample taken for sequencing was PBMCs or T cells enriched from blood (not recorded which). This clonotype was obtained from a woman aged 18-29 years with acute COVID-19. CDR3 amino acids: CASNGQGTSTDTQYF. DNA of the CDR3: TGTGCCAGCAACGGACAGGGCACTAGCACAGATACGCAGTATTTT.